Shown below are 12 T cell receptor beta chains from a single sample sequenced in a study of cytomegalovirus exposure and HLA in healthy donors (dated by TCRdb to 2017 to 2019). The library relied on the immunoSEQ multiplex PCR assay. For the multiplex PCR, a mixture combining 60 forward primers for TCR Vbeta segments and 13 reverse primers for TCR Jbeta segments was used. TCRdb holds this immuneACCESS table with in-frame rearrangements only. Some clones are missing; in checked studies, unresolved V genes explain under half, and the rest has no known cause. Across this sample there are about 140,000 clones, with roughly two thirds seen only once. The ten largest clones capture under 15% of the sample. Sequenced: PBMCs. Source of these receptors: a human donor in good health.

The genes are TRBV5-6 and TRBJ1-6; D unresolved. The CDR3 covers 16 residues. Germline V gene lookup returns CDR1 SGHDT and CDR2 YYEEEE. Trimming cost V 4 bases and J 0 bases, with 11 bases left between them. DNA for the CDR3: TGTGCCAGCAGCCCCCCGCTAAGCTCCTATAATTCACCCCTCCACTTT. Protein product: CASSPPLSSYNSPLHF.

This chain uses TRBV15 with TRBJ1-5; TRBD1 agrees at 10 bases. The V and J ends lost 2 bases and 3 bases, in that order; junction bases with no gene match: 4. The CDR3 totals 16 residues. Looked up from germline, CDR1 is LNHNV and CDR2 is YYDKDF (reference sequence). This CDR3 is CATSRPRQGANQPQHF. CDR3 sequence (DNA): TGTGCCACCAGCAGACCTAGACAGGGGGCCAATCAGCCCCAGCATTTT. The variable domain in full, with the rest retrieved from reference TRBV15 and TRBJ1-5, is DAMVIQNPRYQVTQFGKPVTLSCSQTLNHNVMYWYQQKSSQAPKLLFHYYDKDFNNEADTPDNFQSRRPNTSFCFLDIRSPGLGDTAMYLCATSRPRQGANQPQHFGDGTRLSIL.

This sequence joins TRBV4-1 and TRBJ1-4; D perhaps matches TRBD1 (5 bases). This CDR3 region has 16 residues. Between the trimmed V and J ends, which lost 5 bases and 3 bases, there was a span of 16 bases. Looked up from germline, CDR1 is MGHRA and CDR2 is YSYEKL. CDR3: CASSKGQGEANEKLFF. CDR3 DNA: TGCGCCAGCAGCAAGGGGCAGGGTGAAGCTAATGAAAAACTGTTTTTT.

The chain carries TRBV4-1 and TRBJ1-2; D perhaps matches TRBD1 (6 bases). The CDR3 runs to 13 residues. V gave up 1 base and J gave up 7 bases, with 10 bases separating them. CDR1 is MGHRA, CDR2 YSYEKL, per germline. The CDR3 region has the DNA TGCGCCAGCAGCCAAGGGACCAGGGGTGGCTACACCTTC. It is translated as CASSQGTRGGYTF.

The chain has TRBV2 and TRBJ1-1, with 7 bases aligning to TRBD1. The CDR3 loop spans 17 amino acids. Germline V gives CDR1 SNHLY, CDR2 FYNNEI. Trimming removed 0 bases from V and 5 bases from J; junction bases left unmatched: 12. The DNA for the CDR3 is TGTGCCAGCAGTGAAGCGCAGAGACAGGGAAGACGGACTGAAGCTTTCTTT. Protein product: CASSEAQRQGRRTEAFF.

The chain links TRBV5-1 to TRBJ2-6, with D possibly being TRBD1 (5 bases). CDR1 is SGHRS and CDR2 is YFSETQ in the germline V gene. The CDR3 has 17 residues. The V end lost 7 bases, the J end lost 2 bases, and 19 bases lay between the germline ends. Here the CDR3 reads CASGLQVSGAGANVLTF. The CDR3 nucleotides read TGCGCCAGCGGTTTACAGGTATCGGGCGCTGGGGCCAACGTCCTGACTTTC.

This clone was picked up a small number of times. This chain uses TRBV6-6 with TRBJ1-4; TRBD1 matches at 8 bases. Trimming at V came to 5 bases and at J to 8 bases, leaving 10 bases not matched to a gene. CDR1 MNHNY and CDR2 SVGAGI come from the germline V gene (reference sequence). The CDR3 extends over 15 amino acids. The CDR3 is CASSTSDREGEKLFF. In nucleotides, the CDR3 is TGTGCCAGCAGTACCTCGGACAGGGAAGGGGAAAAACTGTTTTTT.

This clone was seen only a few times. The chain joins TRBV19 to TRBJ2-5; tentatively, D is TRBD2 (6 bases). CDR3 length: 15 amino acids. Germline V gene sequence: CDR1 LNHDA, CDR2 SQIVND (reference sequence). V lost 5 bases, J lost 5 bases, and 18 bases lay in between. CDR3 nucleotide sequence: TGTGCCAGTAGTCCTGCGACGGGGGTGGGGGAGACCCAGTACTTC. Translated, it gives CASSPATGVGETQYF.

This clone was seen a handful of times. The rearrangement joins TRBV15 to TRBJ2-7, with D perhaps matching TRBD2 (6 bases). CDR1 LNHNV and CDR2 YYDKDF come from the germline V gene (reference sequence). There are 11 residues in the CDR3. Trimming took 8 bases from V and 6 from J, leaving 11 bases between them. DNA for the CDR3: TGTGCCACCCGTGGCGGGACCGAGCAGTACTTC. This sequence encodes CATRGGTEQYF.

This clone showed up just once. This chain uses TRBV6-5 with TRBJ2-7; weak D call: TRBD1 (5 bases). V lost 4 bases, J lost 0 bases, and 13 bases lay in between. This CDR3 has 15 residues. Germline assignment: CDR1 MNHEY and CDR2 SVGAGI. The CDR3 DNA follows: TGTGCCAGCAGTTCCGAGACAGTGTCCTCCTACGAGCAGTACTTC. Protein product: CASSSETVSSYEQYF.

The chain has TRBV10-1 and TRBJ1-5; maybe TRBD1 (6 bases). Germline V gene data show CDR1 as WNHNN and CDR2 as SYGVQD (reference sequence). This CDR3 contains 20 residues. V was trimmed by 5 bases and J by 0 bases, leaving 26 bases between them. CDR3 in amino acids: CASSLAPGSRGTYSNQPQHF. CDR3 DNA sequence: TGCGCCAGCAGTCTTGCGCCCGGGTCCAGGGGAACATATAGCAATCAGCCCCAGCATTTT.

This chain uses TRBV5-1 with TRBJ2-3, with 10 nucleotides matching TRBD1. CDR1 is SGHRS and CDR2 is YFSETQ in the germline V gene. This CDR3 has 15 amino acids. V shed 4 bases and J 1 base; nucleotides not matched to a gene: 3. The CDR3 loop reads CASSTGQGGTDTQYF. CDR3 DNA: TGCGCCAGCAGCACAGGACAGGGGGGCACAGATACGCAGTATTTT. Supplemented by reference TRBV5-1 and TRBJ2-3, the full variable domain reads KAGVTQTPRYLIKTRGQQVTLSCSPISGHRSVSWYQQTPGQGLQFLFEYFSETQRNKGNFPGRFSGRQFSNSRSEMNVSTLELGDSALYLCASSTGQGGTDTQYFGPGTRLTVL.